This entry lists 14 T cell receptor beta chains sequenced from one sample in a study of shared clonotypes between healthy human individuals. Profiling relied on immunoSEQ multiplex PCR, and the TCRdb table lists in-frame clones only, not all of them. The table includes 2 million to 2.5 million clones, about 93% detected once. Naive CD8 cells lacked CD45RO and underwent positive selection for CCR7, leaving out terminally differentiated effector memory CD45RA+ cells. Sequences were obtained from naive CD8+ T cells from PBMCs. These receptors were taken from a man between 18 and 35 years old in good health. Some clones in this sample may be carry-over from other donors' samples.

This rearrangement joins TRBV19 to TRBJ1-3, with D unclear. Germline V gene data show CDR1 as LNHDA and CDR2 as SQIVND (reference sequence). The ends were cut back, 6 bases at V and 10 bases at J, with 7 bases in the middle. The CDR3 consists of 10 residues. The CDR3 loop is CASSARTIYF. In nucleotides, the CDR3 is TGTGCCAGTAGCGCCAGGACCATATATTTT.

V and J are TRBV4-2 and TRBJ2-7; no clear D. CDR3 size: 16 residues. Trimming left V 0 bases short and J 0 bases short, with 12 bases between. Germline V gene data show CDR1 as LGHNA and CDR2 as YNFKEQ. CDR3 in amino acids: CASSQDEKRYSYEQYF. For the CDR3, the DNA is TGTGCCAGCAGCCAAGATGAGAAACGGTACTCCTACGAGCAGTACTTC.

The rearrangement joins TRBV4-1 to TRBJ2-5; 7 nucleotides line up with TRBD2. The DNA matches TRBJ2-7 better at its end, which makes the J call doubtful. This CDR3 contains 16 residues. The germline V gene encodes CDR1 MGHRA and CDR2 YSYEKL. The CDR3 region has the DNA TGCGCCAGCAGCCAGGGGCCCGGCGGGAGCACCTACGAGCAGTACTTC. Translating gives CASSQGPGGSTYEQYF.

This sequence joins TRBV19 and TRBJ1-3; possibly TRBD1 for D (6 bases). CDR1 and CDR2 (germline): LNHDA, SQIVND (reference sequence). Trimming took 6 bases from V and 0 from J, leaving 12 bases between them. The length of the CDR3 is 15 residues. CDR3 in DNA: TGTGCCAGTAGGACTGCAGGGGTCTCTGGAAACACCATATATTTT. Its translation: CASRTAGVSGNTIYF.

The V gene is TRBV10-1, the J gene TRBJ2-3; 7 bases are shared with TRBD2. Germline V CDR1 and CDR2: WNHNN, SYGVQD (reference sequence). V lost 6 bases and J lost 7; bases outside the gene matches: 7. The CDR3 length is 13 residues. The CDR3 nucleotides are TGCGCCAGCAGCGGGCGGGAGTTAAATACGCAGTATTTT. Amino acid sequence: CASSGRELNTQYF.

On this clone itself: Other DNA sequences of this sample code for an identical CDR3. The rearrangement links TRBV29-1 to TRBJ2-1; D remains unclear. CDR1 and CDR2 from the germline V gene are SQVTM and ANQGSEA. CDR3 size: 14 residues. The ends were cut back, 4 bases at V and 2 bases at J, with 12 bases in the middle. The CDR3, as DNA: TGCAGCGTTGCACTCGCCGGCGCCTACAATGAGCAGTTCTTC. This codes for CSVALAGAYNEQFF.

V and J are TRBV5-1 and TRBJ2-7; 9 positions match TRBD1. With V trimmed by 4 bases and J by 4 bases, 9 bases remained unmatched. The CDR3 spans 15 residues. The germline V gene encodes CDR1 SGHRS and CDR2 YFSETQ. CDR3 sequence: CASSVESGQGYEQYF. The CDR3, as DNA: TGCGCCAGCAGCGTGGAGTCGGGACAGGGTTACGAGCAGTACTTC.

The chain joins TRBV5-4 to TRBJ1-1; 7 bases agree with TRBD1. The CDR3 extends over 16 amino acids. Germline V gives CDR1 SGHNT, CDR2 YYREEE (reference sequence). J lost 0 bases, V lost 0 bases, and 5 bases had no gene match. As DNA, the CDR3 is TGTGCCAGCAGCTTGGGCCGACAGGGCTTGAACACTGAAGCTTTCTTT. This sequence encodes CASSLGRQGLNTEAFF.

The rearrangement uses TRBV30 and TRBJ2-7; possible D gene TRBD2, 5 bases. Germline V gives CDR1 GTSNPN, CDR2 SVGIG (reference sequence). Trimming stripped 2 bases from V and 1 base from J, with 24 bases between. The CDR3 extends over 18 amino acids. The CDR3 sequence: CAWSPSGQSPRPSYEQYF. CDR3 nucleotides: TGTGCCTGGAGTCCCAGCGGCCAAAGCCCCCGACCGTCCTACGAGCAGTACTTC. Together with reference TRBV30 and TRBJ2-7, the CDR3 gives the full variable domain: SQTIHQWPATLVQPVGSPLSLECTVEGTSNPNLYWYRQAAGRGLQLLFYSVGIGQISSEVPQNLSASRPQDRQFILSSKKLLLSDSGFYLCAWSPSGQSPRPSYEQYFGPGTRLTVT.

V usage is TRBV27 and J usage is TRBJ2-1; 10 bases align to TRBD2. Looked up from germline, CDR1 is MNHEY and CDR2 is SMNVEV (reference sequence). CDR3 length: 18 residues. Trimming removed 3 bases from V and 0 bases from J; junction bases left unmatched: 8. The CDR3 sequence: CASSLWGLAPSSYNEQFF. The CDR3, as DNA: TGTGCCAGCAGTTTGTGGGGACTAGCGCCGAGCTCCTACAATGAGCAGTTCTTC.

V gene TRBV27 combines with J gene TRBJ2-2; TRBD1 aligns across 7 bases. This CDR3 contains 15 residues. Per germline, CDR1 MNHEY and CDR2 SMNVEV (reference sequence). Germline trimming cut 5 bases from V and 5 bases from J; bases unmatched to any gene: 8. CDR3 amino acids: CASSQYQGVTGELFF. The CDR3 DNA reads as TGTGCCAGCAGTCAGTATCAGGGGGTAACCGGGGAGCTGTTTTTT.

The chain carries TRBV27 and TRBJ2-1; 11 nucleotides align to TRBD1. Per the germline V gene, CDR1 is MNHEY and CDR2 is SMNVEV (reference sequence). V trimming: 5 bases; J trimming: 2 bases; junction bases outside the gene matches: 5. The CDR3 sequence is 16 residues long. The CDR3 bases are TGTGCCAGCAGTGGCCCGGGACAGGGGGCCTACAATGAGCAGTTCTTC. Translating it yields CASSGPGQGAYNEQFF.

The chain recombines TRBV10-3 with TRBJ2-5; D might be TRBD1 (6 bases). The V end lost 11 bases, the J end lost 2 bases, and 15 bases lay between the germline ends. There are 13 residues in the CDR3. From germline, CDR1 is ENHRY and CDR2 SYGVKD. CDR3 sequence: CAVGAGVQETQYF. The CDR3 DNA follows: TGTGCCGTGGGGGCAGGGGTACAAGAGACCCAGTACTTC.

This chain uses TRBV7-8 with TRBJ2-6, with D perhaps being TRBD1 or TRBD2 (5 bases each). Germline CDR1 reads SGHVS; CDR2 reads FQNEAQ. Deletions cut 1 base from V and 0 bases from J, with 13 bases between. The length of the CDR3 is 18 residues. The CDR3 loop reads CASSLELGEFSGANVLTF. The CDR3 DNA is TGTGCCAGCAGCTTAGAACTAGGGGAATTCTCTGGGGCCAACGTCCTGACTTTC.